The rows below give T cell receptor beta chains drawn from one sample of a study of technical replicates of blood from a handful of donors. The table came from immunoSEQ multiplex PCR; TCRdb's copy has only in-frame clones and leaves some out. Found here are under 95,000 clones, roughly 94% of them singletons; the top ten hold roughly 0.23%. Specimen: T cells isolated from PBMCs. The source of these receptors is a human donor in good health. CDR3s leave out the opening cysteine and the closing phenylalanine or tryptophan. Fields, in order: V gene, clone size, J gene, CDR3 protein. A row's size may be missing; if present it is once, few, many or a size class.

TRBV2	.	TRBJ2-7	ASSRGVGEWAYEQY
TRBV19	.	TRBJ2-7	ASSIASGPYEQY
TRBV5-4	.	TRBJ2-1	ASSFSLGHYNEQF
TRBV6-1	.	TRBJ1-1	ASRDQGWAAEAF
TRBV23-1	.	TRBJ2-7	ASSHPGLAGVYEQY
TRBV5-1	.	TRBJ2-2	ASSRSGELF
TRBV28	.	TRBJ2-7	ASSQYRGTYEQY
TRBV5-6	.	TRBJ2-7	ASSIPGGDEQY
TRBV11-2	.	TRBJ2-7	ASSSLQGSHEQY
TRBV28	.	TRBJ1-5	ASSLVVVGGGGEPQH
TRBV2	.	TRBJ1-1	ASEEGGGTEAF
TRBV7-9	few	TRBJ2-7	ASSQIRTGNYEQY
TRBV11-2	once	TRBJ1-2	ASSLEFWEARQASNYGYT
TRBV10-3	.	TRBJ1-1	ATVNREGTEAF
TRBV28	.	TRBJ1-2	ASQTGSYGYT
TRBV14	.	TRBJ2-7	ASSLLYYEQY
TRBV19	.	TRBJ2-1	ASIWRAGGPHEQF
TRBV13	few	TRBJ1-1	ASSLESRGFYGTEAF
TRBV27	.	TRBJ2-3	ASSLGLLAGVTDTQY
TRBV30	.	TRBJ2-3	AWSKGRSIDTQY
TRBV7-9	.	TRBJ2-5	ASRSSETQETQY
TRBV2	.	TRBJ2-1	ASSEGGSEQF
TRBV5-1	.	TRBJ1-2	ASSSGDANYGYT
TRBV19	.	TRBJ1-2	ASSKKTGFYGYT
TRBV23-1	.	TRBJ2-5	ASKDRPGGETQY
TRBV7-9	.	TRBJ2-2	ASSPRPSGEYTGELF
TRBV9	.	TRBJ1-3	ASSETGSSGNTIY
TRBV6-5	.	TRBJ1-2	ASSYRQGYTI
TRBV5-1	.	TRBJ1-1	ASSLGVGNTEAF
TRBV19	.	TRBJ1-3	ASSTGTVSSGNTIY
TRBV28	once	TRBJ2-7	ASSLGGVSSYEQY
TRBV7-9	.	TRBJ2-3	ASSQLAGSSTDTQY
TRBV5-6	.	TRBJ1-2	ASSWDRTNYGYT
TRBV11-2	.	TRBJ2-7	ASSLTVQY
TRBV9	.	TRBJ1-1	ASSVVGGDTEAF
TRBV10-1	.	TRBJ1-1	ASSVVSRSNTEAF
TRBV5-4	.	TRBJ2-2	ASSLRVAGIRTGELF
TRBV7-3	.	TRBJ2-7	ASSLATEYEQY
TRBV11-2	.	TRBJ2-3	ASSAGGLRDTQY
TRBV6-1	few	TRBJ2-2	ASREGELF
TRBV19	.	TRBJ2-7	ASSIDGRGVNNEQY
TRBV7-2	.	TRBJ2-7	ASGSGRDYEQY
TRBV13	.	TRBJ2-7	ASSSRTYEQY
TRBV10-3	.	TRBJ2-3	AISKQGSSTDTQY
TRBV28	.	TRBJ2-1	ASTLVRFSEQF
TRBV5-1	.	TRBJ1-1	ASSLAGSSENTEAF
TRBV7-9	.	TRBJ1-5	ASSAGTGVSNQPQH
TRBV29-1	.	TRBJ2-2	SVVSGNTGELF
TRBV5-1	.	TRBJ1-1	ASSFAGEPNTEAF
TRBV5-1	.	TRBJ1-4	ASSLGQPNEKLF
TRBV5-1	.	TRBJ2-7	ASSSARDREEGEQY
TRBV6-5	.	TRBJ1-1	ASSYRGVFGTEAF
TRBV5-1	.	TRBJ2-3	ASSPRQLSSTDTQY
TRBV6-6	.	TRBJ2-7	ASSYYRVEQY
TRBV7-6	once	TRBJ2-1	ASSLRPEGQGSSYNEQF
TRBV6-5	.	TRBJ2-7	ASSYSQTGGSYEQY
TRBV5-1	.	TRBJ2-7	ASRKQGSSYEQY